A selection of T cell receptor beta chains follows, all from one sample in a study of blood T cell repertoires in COVID-19. Clones were read by immunoSEQ multiplex PCR, and TCRdb kept only the in-frame ones, dropping some. The sample lists 240,000 or so clones, 87% occurring once. The sequenced sample consisted of peripheral blood. The receptors stem from a man in his sixties who had recovered from COVID-19. Each CDR3 is given with its conserved first and last residue. A D gene is named only where the DNA matches it firmly. Not all rows give a size; the values are once, few, many and, for expanded clones, a class.

TRBJ2-5,TRBD2,-,TRBV11-2,TGTGCCAGCAGCTTTTCGACTAGCGGGGGTTTGGTGCCAGAGACCCAGTACTTC,CASSFSTSGGLVPETQYF
TRBJ2-5,-,-,TRBV3-1/TRBV3-2,TGTGCCAGCAGCCAAGATTGGGGCAATAGGGAGACCCAGTACTTC,CASSQDWGNRETQYF
TRBJ1-5,-,-,TRBV29-1,TGCAGCGTGAGCCGACAGGTCAATAGCAATCAGCCCCAGCATTTT,CSVSRQVNSNQPQHF
TRBJ1-1,TRBD1,-,TRBV29-1,TGCAGCGTAGAAAACGACAGGGGGCGTCCCTACACTGAAGCTTTCTTT,CSVENDRGRPYTEAFF
TRBJ2-2,TRBD2,once,TRBV9,TGTGCCAGCAGCTCCCGTAGCGGGGGGGCGACCGGGGAGCTGTTTTTT,CASSSRSGGATGELFF
TRBJ2-3,-,-,TRBV11-2,TGTGCCAGCACCTATACGGGGGCAGATACGCAGTATTTT,CASTYTGADTQYF
TRBJ1-4,TRBD1,-,TRBV13,TGTGCCAGCAGCTTGTACAGGGGCTCAGGCAATGAAAAACTGTTTTTT,CASSLYRGSGNEKLFF
TRBJ2-3,TRBD2,-,TRBV15,TGTGCCACCAGCAGGGGTAAAAGCGGGGGAGGCACAGATACGCAGTATTTT,CATSRGKSGGGTDTQYF
TRBJ2-2,TRBD1,-,TRBV27,TGTGCCAGCAGTGGATACGGGACAGGGGCGACCGGGGAGCTGTTTTTT,CASSGYGTGATGELFF
TRBJ2-7,-,-,TRBV10-2,TGCGCCAGCAGACAGAATTTCTACGAGCAGTACTTC,CASRQNFYEQYF
TRBJ1-6,TRBD1,-,TRBV10-3,TGTGCCATCAGGCAGGGGGCGAACAATTCACCCCTCCACTTT,CAIRQGANNSPLHF
TRBJ2-4,TRBD2,-,TRBV7-2,TGTGCCAGCAGCTCGCGAGGGGCGGGGGATGGCAAAAACATTCAGTACTTC,CASSSRGAGDGKNIQYF
TRBJ2-1,-,-,TRBV23-1,TGCGCCAGAAAAGTACAGGGCAATGAGCAGTTCTTC,CARKVQGNEQFF
TRBJ1-1,TRBD1,-,TRBV4-2,TGTGCCAGCAGCCCAGGTGCAGGGGGTAAATTGAACACTGAAGCTTTCTTT,CASSPGAGGKLNTEAFF
TRBJ2-5,-,-,TRBV9,TGTGCCAGCAGCGCGGGGAACAGGGAAAAAGAGACCCAGTACTTC,CASSAGNREKETQYF
TRBJ2-7,TRBD1,-,TRBV6-5,TGTGCCAGCACCGGACAGGGTTTCTACGAGCAGTACTTC,CASTGQGFYEQYF
TRBJ1-3,-,-,TRBV27,TGTGCCAGCAGTTTGTACGGTGGAAACACCATATATTTT,CASSLYGGNTIYF
TRBJ2-3,-,-,TRBV5-1,TGCGCCAGCAGCTCACCGTACGGAGAAGACGATACGCAGTATTTT,CASSSPYGEDDTQYF
TRBJ1-5,-,-,TRBV29-1,TGCAGCGTCGTCGACAGCTACAATCAGCCCCAGCATTTT,CSVVDSYNQPQHF
TRBJ1-1,-,-,TRBV6-5,TGTGCCAGCAGTTACTCAGAATCGGGGTCCGAAGCTTTCTTT,CASSYSESGSEAFF
TRBJ2-3,TRBD2,-,TRBV11-2,TGTGCCAGCAGCTCTAGCGGGGGGAGGAGCACAGATACGCAGTATTTT,CASSSSGGRSTDTQYF
TRBJ2-2,-,-,TRBV6-4,TGTGCCAGCAGTGACTCCATCGGGGAGCTGTTTTTT,CASSDSIGELFF
TRBJ2-3,TRBD2,-,TRBV7-6,TGTGCCAGCAGCCGCGGGACTAGCGGTTATAGCACAGATACGCAGTATTTT,CASSRGTSGYSTDTQYF
TRBJ2-7,-,-,TRBV12-5,TGTGCTAGTGCCCCCCACAGGGTTGGCACCTACGAGCAGTACTTC,CASAPHRVGTYEQYF
TRBJ2-2,-,-,TRBV5-1,TGCGCCAGCAGCCAACTTTCCACCGGGGAGCTGTTTTTT,CASSQLSTGELFF
TRBJ1-1,-,-,TRBV2,TGTGCCAGCAGCGGAGGACCTTTCACTGAAGCTTTCTTT,CASSGGPFTEAFF
TRBJ2-7,-,-,TRBV23-1,TGCGCCAGCAGTCAATCGTACCAGGGTAGGACCAACGAGCAGTACTTC,CASSQSYQGRTNEQYF
TRBJ1-2,TRBD1,once,TRBV5-1,TGCGCCAGCAGCTTGTTTAAGACAGGGGATGGCTACACCTTC,CASSLFKTGDGYTF
TRBJ2-3,-,-,TRBV6-1,TGTGCCAGCAGTGCCCGTAGGGGGGGATACGGCACAGATACGCAGTATTTT,CASSARRGGYGTDTQYF
TRBJ1-1,TRBD1,-,TRBV5-6,TGTGCCAGCAGCTCGCCAGGGGCCACTGACAGGGGGCACACTGAAGCTTTCTTT,CASSSPGATDRGHTEAFF
TRBJ2-6,-,-,TRBV20-1,TGCAGTGCTAGTTACAGATCCTACTCTGGGGCCAACGTCCTGACTTTC,CSASYRSYSGANVLTF
TRBJ2-3,TRBD2,-,TRBV13,TGTGCCAGCAGCTCCAGACTAGCGGGGGGCCTTTCCTACCCCACAGATACGCAGTATTTT,CASSSRLAGGLSYPTDTQYF
TRBJ2-7,TRBD2,-,TRBV5-1,TGCGCCAGCAACTATGACTTAGCGGGGGGAGGCGAGCAGTACTTC,CASNYDLAGGGEQYF
TRBJ2-1,TRBD1,once,TRBV9,TGTGCCAGCAGCGCGGGACAGGGGTATGAGGAGCAGTTCTTC,CASSAGQGYEEQFF
TRBJ2-2,-,-,TRBV5-1,TGCGCCAGCTCGCTGGACCAGGGACAATTTACCGGGGAGCTGTTTTTT,CASSLDQGQFTGELFF
TRBJ2-1,-,-,TRBV15,TGTGCCACCAGCGGGGGGACGGTACCAAGCTCCTACAATGAGCAGTTCTTC,CATSGGTVPSSYNEQFF
TRBJ1-6,-,-,TRBV10-3,TGTGCCATCAGTCTAACAGGGTTGAAGGAGAATAATTCACCCCTCCACTTT,CAISLTGLKENNSPLHF
TRBJ2-2,TRBD2,few,TRBV2,TGTGCCAGCAGTCGACTAGCGGGGGCCGGGGAGCTGTTTTTT,CASSRLAGAGELFF
TRBJ2-3,TRBD2,-,TRBV6-5,TGTGCCAGCAGGGGGACTAGCGGGTTCACAGATACGCAGTATTTT,CASRGTSGFTDTQYF
TRBJ2-2,TRBD1,-,TRBV19,TGTGCCAGTAAAAGGACAGGGGAGAACACCGGGGAGCTGTTTTTT,CASKRTGENTGELFF